This T cell receptor (beta chain) was found in a study of cytomegalovirus exposure and HLA in healthy donors. Overall study results and limits: High sensitivity and specificity were reportedly achieved when the classifier diagnosed cytomegalovirus status. Being productive about 90% or about 30% of the time was typical of most TCR beta V segments in an earlier analysis. The study labeled 150 to 200 TCR beta chains cytomegalovirus-associated.

Turning to this clone: Antigen: not known.

This PCR relied on a set of 60 Vbeta primers and 13 Jbeta primers. Assay: immunoSEQ multiplex PCR; the TCRdb copy retains only in-frame clones and omits some. The sample lists under 140,000 clones; 60% to 85% were seen once. The CDR3 contains 13 residues. The germline V gene has CDR1 MDHEN and CDR2 SYDVKM. The V end was cut by 3 bases, the J end by 14 bases, with 14 bases between. The specimen was PBMCs. The TCR originated in a woman younger than 45 in good health and CMV-seronegative. This chain links TRBV28 with TRBJ1-6; D is possibly TRBD1 (6 bases). Here the CDR3 DNA reads TGTGCCAGCAGTTTCCCCGGGACATTTTCCCTCCACTTT. Translating it yields CASSFPGTFSLHF.